This T cell receptor beta chain emerged from a study of T cell repertoires in cytomegalovirus infection. The study's findings and limits: HLA-C-restricted CMV-specific TCR beta clonotypes were dominant in the ex vivo response. Cumulative public TCR beta family frequency identified carriers of CMV plus the relevant HLA.

The junction had 4 bases not matched to a gene; V was cut back by 5 bases and J by 1 base. The CDR3 spans 15 residues. CDR1 and CDR2 from the germline V gene are SGHAT and FQNNGV. Each CDR3 protein is one row after TCRdb ran MiXCR on the reads. The profile shows around 290,000 distinct CDR3 sequences, roughly a quarter of them singletons. This clonotype was seen ten or more times. What it binds is not known. The chain recombines TRBV11-2 with TRBJ2-2; 7 bases agree with TRBD1. The source material was PBMCs. The TCR comes from a human donor in good health (CMV status not recorded). Some clones in this sample may be carry-over from other donors' samples. In DNA, the CDR3 is TGTGCCAGCAGCCCGGACAGGATGAACACCGGGGAGCTGTTTTTT. As protein: CASSPDRMNTGELFF. The whole variable domain, filled in from reference TRBV11-2 and TRBJ2-2, reads EAGVAQSPRYKIIEKRQSVAFWCNPISGHATLYWYQQILGQGPKLLIQFQNNGVVDDSQLPKDRFSAERLKGVDSTLKIQPAKLEDSAVYLCASSPDRMNTGELFFGEGSRLTVL.